The 18 T cell receptor beta chains in this list originate from one sample, sequenced in a study of blood T cells in healthy people across ages. A second roughly 6 to 11 cycle PCR used barcoded and J-beta primers. TCRdb ran MiXCR on the 5' RACE reads and lists one entry per CDR3 protein. The table lists roughly 1,300,000 distinct CDR3 sequences, 45% to 70% of them singletons. The source material was blood. These TCRs come from a young man in good health.

The gene calls are TRBV12-3 or TRBV12-4 and TRBJ1-6, with a weak D call TRBD1 (6 bases). The length of the CDR3 is 21 residues. V lost 2 bases, J lost 11 bases, and 34 bases lay in between. CDR3 sequence reads: CASSLLFSNSVLDSVYPPLHF. DNA for the CDR3: TGTGCCAGCAGTTTACTCTTTTCAAACTCCGTCCTGGACAGCGTTTATCCACCCCTCCACTTT.

This clonotype was recorded at least ten times. This CDR3 is CASSLSPGETQYF. The CDR3 region has the DNA TGTGCCAGCAGTTTATCGCCCGGAGAGACCCAGTACTTC. V is TRBV27 and J is TRBJ2-5; D gene uncertain. Germline CDR1 MNHEY, CDR2 SMNVEV (reference sequence). CDR3 length: 13 amino acids. V gave up 0 bases and J gave up 4 bases, with 6 bases separating them.

This clonotype has a single count. The chain recombines TRBV27 with TRBJ2-1; perhaps TRBD1 as D (6 bases). The germline V gene has CDR1 MNHEY and CDR2 SMNVEV (reference sequence). V dropped 10 bases and J dropped 3 bases, with 16 bases sitting between them. The CDR3 has 14 amino acids. The CDR3 region is CATHPGGFYNEQFF. CDR3 nucleotide sequence: TGTGCCACCCACCCTGGGGGCTTCTACAATGAGCAGTTCTTC.

The sample holds a few counts of this clonotype. The J gene is TRBJ2-7, the V gene TRBV20-1; tentatively, D is TRBD1 or TRBD2 (6 bases each). V shed 3 bases and J shed 4 bases, with 16 bases lying between them. This CDR3 comprises 14 residues. CDR1 is DFQATT, CDR2 SNEGSKA, per germline (reference sequence). CDR3 in amino acids: CSASGGLREYEQYF. The CDR3 region has the DNA TGCAGTGCTAGCGGGGGCCTGCGGGAATACGAGCAGTACTTC.

V is TRBV7-9 and J is TRBJ1-1; possibly TRBD1 for D (6 bases). Between the trimmed V and J ends, which lost 3 bases and 12 bases, there was a span of 14 bases. Per the germline V gene, CDR1 is SEHNR and CDR2 is FQNEAQ (reference sequence). The CDR3 contains 12 residues. CDR3 loop: CASSFRGAGTFF. CDR3 DNA sequence: TGTGCCAGCAGCTTTCGGGGGGCGGGGACTTTCTTT.

The CDR3 loop reads CASSQEGRRSEAFF. As DNA, the CDR3 is TGTGCCAGCAGCCAAGAGGGCAGACGCTCTGAAGCTTTCTTT. The chain links TRBV3-1 to TRBJ1-1, with unresolved D. CDR1 and CDR2 (germline): LGHDT, YNNKEL (reference sequence). CDR3 length: 14 amino acids. V gave up 0 bases and J gave up 6 bases, with 11 bases separating them.

This chain links TRBV4-1 with TRBJ2-7; 11 bases fit TRBD1. Trimming cost V 1 base and J 0 bases; bases outside gene matches: 2. The germline V gene encodes CDR1 MGHRA and CDR2 YSYEKL. This CDR3 spans 16 amino acids. CDR3 sequence: CASSQGTGGRSYEQYF. The CDR3 nucleotides are TGCGCCAGCAGCCAAGGGACAGGGGGCCGCTCCTACGAGCAGTACTTC.

V usage is TRBV27 and J usage is TRBJ2-1; possibly TRBD2 for D (6 bases). Germline assignment: CDR1 MNHEY and CDR2 SMNVEV (reference sequence). V lost 7 bases and J 7 bases, leaving 20 bases between the germline ends. This CDR3 is built from 15 residues. In DNA form, the CDR3 reads TGTGCCAGCACCCTTAGCCGGGACTGGGTAAATGAGCAGTTCTTC. It translates to CASTLSRDWVNEQFF.

In its sample, this clonotype was seen a few times. This chain connects TRBV27 to TRBJ2-4, with TRBD2 matching 11 bases. In germline, CDR1 is MNHEY, CDR2 SMNVEV (reference sequence). The CDR3 runs 14 residues. V shed 3 bases and J 13 bases; nucleotides not matched to a gene: 8. In nucleotides, the CDR3 is TGTGCCAGCAGTTTTAGCGGGGGGGCCTGGGAGCAGTACTTC. Translated: CASSFSGGAWEQYF.

This clonotype came up a few times. The genes are TRBV29-1 and TRBJ2-3; TRBD1 might be the D (6 bases). CDR1 and CDR2 (germline): SQVTM, ANQGSEA. The V gene lost 4 bases and the J gene lost 2 bases, with 13 bases spanning the gap. The CDR3 totals 14 residues. For the CDR3, the DNA is TGCAGCGTTGGGCCAGGGGTGTTCACAGATACGCAGTATTTT. As protein: CSVGPGVFTDTQYF.

The chain joins TRBV11-2 to TRBJ2-5; D is undetermined. This CDR3 contains 12 residues. CDR1 and CDR2 from the germline V gene are SGHAT and FQNNGV. Trimming took off 6 bases at V and 6 bases at J, with 11 bases between the two ends. The CDR3: CASSLSIKTQYF. CDR3 DNA: TGTGCCAGCAGTCTAAGTATAAAGACCCAGTACTTC.

This chain joins TRBV28 and TRBJ2-5; a weak D match, TRBD2 (6 bases). V shed 5 bases and J shed 5 bases, with 12 bases lying between them. Per the germline V gene, CDR1 is MDHEN and CDR2 is SYDVKM. The CDR3 is made up of 13 amino acids. The CDR3 nucleotides are TGTGCCAGCAGTGATGGGGGGATGGAGACCCAGTACTTC. Translated: CASSDGGMETQYF.

This clonotype was detected only a few times. The J gene is TRBJ2-7, the V gene TRBV20-1, with D perhaps TRBD2 (5 bases). This CDR3 is 15 amino acids long. Germline loops: CDR1 DFQATT, CDR2 SNEGSKA (reference sequence). V was cut by 0 bases and J by 3 bases, with 15 bases left in between. This CDR3 is CSARDLTSAGYEQYF. CDR3 nucleotides: TGCAGTGCTAGAGATCTTACCTCCGCGGGCTACGAGCAGTACTTC.

This clonotype has a handful of counts. In DNA form, the CDR3 reads TGCAGCGTTGAAGGGGGGGGGACTCGAACAGATACGCAGTATTTT. As protein: CSVEGGGTRTDTQYF. The chain employs TRBV29-1 and TRBJ2-3, with 7 bases fitting TRBD2. This CDR3 is built from 15 residues. V was clipped by 1 base and J by 3 bases; unmatched bases: 7. Germline CDR1 reads SQVTM; CDR2 reads ANQGSEA.

V gene TRBV21-1 combines with J gene TRBJ2-3; TRBD1 was called by the table and not checked on the DNA. TRBV21-1 is designated a pseudogene. The CDR3 runs to 14 residues. CDR3 DNA: TGTGCCAGCAGCGCCCCAGGGGGAACAGGGACGCAGTATTTT. This encodes CASSAPGGTGTQYF.

This clonotype turned up a few times. The chain combines TRBV20-1 with TRBJ2-7; D may be TRBD1 (6 bases). Germline loops: CDR1 DFQATT, CDR2 SNEGSKA (reference sequence). Trimming cost V 0 bases and J 7 bases, with 16 bases left between them. CDR3 length: 14 amino acids. CDR3 amino acids: CSARDPTGSREQYF. CDR3 nucleotides: TGCAGTGCTAGAGACCCCACAGGGTCAAGGGAGCAGTACTTC.

This clonotype has just a few counts. The chain couples TRBV6-1 to TRBJ2-7, with 7 nucleotides matching TRBD1. Per the germline V gene, CDR1 is MNHNS and CDR2 is SASEGT. The V and J ends lost 5 bases and 3 bases, in that order; junction bases with no gene match: 10. The CDR3 spans 15 residues. As DNA, the CDR3 is TGTGCCAGCAGTCACACAGGGGCTGGCGTCTACGAGCAGTACTTC. Protein product: CASSHTGAGVYEQYF.

The chain uses TRBV4-3 and TRBJ1-4, with TRBD1 identical over 9 bases. This CDR3 has 15 amino acids. The junction had 4 bases not matched to a gene; V was cut back by 0 bases and J by 8 bases. The germline CDR1 and CDR2 sequences are LGHNA and YSLEER. CDR3 residues: CASSQDGTGTEKLFF. In nucleotides, the CDR3 is TGCGCCAGCAGCCAAGATGGGACAGGGACCGAAAAACTGTTTTTT.